The rows below give T cell receptor beta chains drawn from one sample of a study of blood T cell repertoires in COVID-19. The data were produced by immunoSEQ multiplex PCR, yet TCRdb's version contains in-frame clones alone and is incomplete. The sample lists over 300,000 clones, around 90% occurring once. Specimen: peripheral blood. These receptor sequences come from a man between 18 and 29 years old with active or convalescent COVID-19. Both conserved end residues are part of each CDR3. The D gene is left open where the match is weak. Some rows have no size entry. The others give once, few or many, or a class for an expanded clone.

V	size	J	D	length	CDR3
TRBV27	-	TRBJ1-6	-	14	CASSSPEINSPLHF
TRBV5-1	-	TRBJ1-5	-	13	CASSTAENQPQHF
TRBV28	-	TRBJ2-1	TRBD2	16	CASSLSSGGPYNEQFF
TRBV18	once	TRBJ1-1	-	16	CASSTTYRTPNTEAFF
TRBV24-1	-	TRBJ2-7	-	11	CATSDLTEQYF
TRBV27	-	TRBJ1-6	-	16	CASSFGESSYNSPLHF
TRBV9	-	TRBJ1-1	-	15	CASSRSWGPDTEAFF
TRBV3-1/TRBV3-2	-	TRBJ1-3	-	17	CASSQGTPGGSGNTIYF
TRBV3-1/TRBV3-2	-	TRBJ1-5	TRBD1	15	CASSQGGQYNQPQHF
TRBV4-1	-	TRBJ2-3	TRBD1	17	CASSRPTDRGRGDTQYF
TRBV20-1	-	TRBJ2-1	TRBD2	15	CSASRPSGGINEQFF
TRBV7-2	few	TRBJ1-1	-	14	CASSLFGGNTEAFF
TRBV7-2	-	TRBJ2-3	-	13	CASSLFSTDTQYF
TRBV5-1	-	TRBJ2-7	-	14	CASRSQGGVYEQYF
TRBV4-2	-	TRBJ2-3	TRBD2	16	CASSQEASGGADTQYF
TRBV5-1	-	TRBJ2-2	TRBD1	14	CASFIGEGAGELFF
TRBV9	-	TRBJ2-7	TRBD2	16	CASSDSGSASVYEQYF